These T cell receptor beta chains were read from a single sample in a study of cytomegalovirus exposure and HLA in healthy donors. Some clones are missing from TCRdb's copy, which holds only in-frame ones; the method was immunoSEQ multiplex PCR. The sample carries fewer than 150,000 clones, 70% to 80% recorded once. Sequencing used PBMCs. The source of these receptors is a middle-aged woman in good health and CMV-seropositive. Each CDR3 is given with its conserved first and last residue. D genes are given only for firm matches. Size is omitted from some rows. Given values are once, few, many or a class for expanded clones.

j_call d_call cdr3_length v_call clone_size cdr3_nt cdr3_aa
TRBJ2-2 - 13 TRBV5-4 - TGTGCCAGCAGCTTGGACGGGGCCGGGGAGCTGTTTTTT CASSLDGAGELFF
TRBJ1-5 - 13 TRBV10-3 - TGTGCCATCGGAGCAGGGGAAAATCAGCCCCAGCATTTT CAIGAGENQPQHF
TRBJ2-7 TRBD2 15 TRBV6-1 - TGTGCCAGCAGTGAAGTCCTAGCGGGAACCTACGAGCAGTACTTC CASSEVLAGTYEQYF
TRBJ2-7 TRBD1 14 TRBV15 - TGTGCCACCAGCAGAGATACGAGGGGGCACGAGCAGTACTTC CATSRDTRGHEQYF
TRBJ1-2 TRBD1 16 TRBV18 - TGTGCCAGCTCACCCACAGGGGCAGGAGATAACTATGGCTACACCTTC CASSPTGAGDNYGYTF
TRBJ1-1 - 18 TRBV5-1 - TGCGCCAGCAGCCCTAACTCAATGGTAGGGGGTAGTAGCACTGAAGCTTTCTTT CASSPNSMVGGSSTEAFF
TRBJ1-2 - 13 TRBV10-3 - TGTGCCACTAGTCCGGGGGGGGACTATGGCTACACCTTC CATSPGGDYGYTF
TRBJ1-4 - 14 TRBV2 - TGTGCCAGCAGTGAAGCAGGGCAGGGTGAAAAACTGTTTTTT CASSEAGQGEKLFF
TRBJ1-1 TRBD1 14 TRBV10-1 - TGCGCCAGCAGTGGGGGACAGGGCAACACTGAAGCTTTCTTT CASSGGQGNTEAFF
TRBJ2-1 - 15 TRBV10-3 few TGTGCCATCAGCGCGCGATTGGGACAACACAATGAGCAGTTCTTC CAISARLGQHNEQFF
TRBJ1-1 - 13 TRBV29-1 - TGCAGCGTGCGGGGGCCCATGAACACTGAAGCTTTCTTT CSVRGPMNTEAFF
TRBJ2-1 TRBD2 16 TRBV11-3 - TGTGCCAGCAGCTTGGGACTAGCGGGAGTCAGGAATGAGCAGTTCTTC CASSLGLAGVRNEQFF
TRBJ2-2 - 12 TRBV7-2 - TGTGCCAGCAGCCAGGGCGGCGGGGAGCTGTTTTTT CASSQGGGELFF
TRBJ2-2 TRBD2 16 TRBV27 - TGTGCCAGCAGTTTAAGACTAGCGGGAGGGCCCGGGGAGCTGTTTTTT CASSLRLAGGPGELFF
TRBJ2-1 TRBD2 13 TRBV29-1 once TGCAGCGTTGAAGTCACTAGCGGCAATGAGCAGTTCTTC CSVEVTSGNEQFF
TRBJ2-1 TRBD1 14 TRBV29-1 few TGCAGCGTTGACCAGGGGGCGAGGAACAATGAGCAGTTCTTC CSVDQGARNNEQFF
TRBJ2-7 TRBD2 11 TRBV10-3 once TGTGCCATCAGTCCCGGGACTAGCGTGTACTTC CAISPGTSVYF
TRBJ1-2 - 13 TRBV18 - TGTGCCAGCACGCAACAGGTGAACTATGGCTACACCTTC CASTQQVNYGYTF
TRBJ1-4 - 17 TRBV11-3 once TGTGCCAGCAGCTTAGGGATTTCGGGACTCTTAAATGAAAAACTGTTTTTT CASSLGISGLLNEKLFF
TRBJ1-4 TRBD1 15 TRBV5-1 - TGCGCCAGCAGCCCCCAACAGGGGGCCTTGGGAGAACTGTTTTTT CASSPQQGALGELFF
TRBJ2-1 TRBD2 16 TRBV5-1 few TGCGCCAGCAGCCCCGGGGCGGGAGGGATTTACAATGAGCAGTTCTTC CASSPGAGGIYNEQFF
TRBJ1-4 - 13 TRBV2 - TGTGCCAGCAGTGCCGGGACTAATGAAAAACTGTTTTTT CASSAGTNEKLFF
TRBJ1-2 TRBD1 16 TRBV2 - TGTGCCAGCAGTGAAGCACAATCAGGGGGCAAGTATGGCTACACCTTC CASSEAQSGGKYGYTF
TRBJ2-1 TRBD2 15 TRBV2 - TGTGCCAGCAGTGAATTGCGGGAGGCGTTGAATGAGCAGTTCTTC CASSELREALNEQFF
TRBJ2-3 - 13 TRBV18 - TGTGCCAGCTCACCACCGGTAGCAGATACGCAGTATTTT CASSPPVADTQYF
TRBJ1-4 TRBD1 16 TRBV5-8 - TGTGCCAGCAGCTCTGGACAGGGTGTGGCTAATGAAAAACTGTTTTTT CASSSGQGVANEKLFF
TRBJ2-5 - 12 TRBV7-2 - TGTGCCAGCAGCTTAGCGCTGGGGCCCCAGTACTTC CASSLALGPQYF
TRBJ2-3 TRBD2 18 TRBV7-7 - TGTGCTAGCAGCCCGGGACTAGCGGGAGGGCGAGGGACAGATACGCAGTATTTT CASSPGLAGGRGTDTQYF
TRBJ1-6 - 15 TRBV7-6 - TGTGCCAGCAGCTTCTCGGGGTCCTATAATTCACCCCTCCACTTT CASSFSGSYNSPLHF
TRBJ1-5 - 17 TRBV21-1 - TGTGCCAGCAGCTCCATGACCCGGGGGTATAGCAATCAGCCCCAGCATTTT CASSSMTRGYSNQPQHF
TRBJ2-3 TRBD1 19 TRBV7-9 once TGTGCCAGCAGCCCAATAACCCTCCCAGGGGGCGCCGGCACAGATACGCAGTATTTT CASSPITLPGGAGTDTQYF
TRBJ1-6 TRBD1 15 TRBV27 once TGTGCCAGCAGCCCTGGACAGGGGGCGAATTCACCCCTCCACTTT CASSPGQGANSPLHF
TRBJ2-5 TRBD2 15 TRBV2 - TGTGCCAGCAGTGAAACAGCGGGAGGGCCAGGGACCCAGTACTTC CASSETAGGPGTQYF
TRBJ2-5 - 16 TRBV4-1 - TGCGCCAGCAGCCTAGACCCCGGATCGCCCTTCCCGGAGAAGTACTTC CASSLDPGSPFPEKYF
TRBJ2-2 TRBD1 15 TRBV19 - TGTGCCAGTAGTATAGGGGACAGGGGGACGCGGGAGCTGTTTTTT CASSIGDRGTRELFF
TRBJ2-7 - 15 TRBV6-1 once TGTGCCAGCACCCGGGGGACGTCTATTTCCTACGAGCAGTACTTC CASTRGTSISYEQYF
TRBJ1-4 TRBD1 13 TRBV6-1 - TGTGCCAGCACCCCGGGACAGGGGGTGATACTGTTTTTT CASTPGQGVILFF
TRBJ2-1 TRBD2 13 TRBV27 - TGTGCCAGCGGGACTAGCGGGAAAAATGAGCAGTTCTTC CASGTSGKNEQFF
TRBJ2-7 - 14 TRBV28 - TGTGCCAGCATCTCCTCAGGACAGAGCTACGAGCAGTACTTC CASISSGQSYEQYF
TRBJ2-2 - 14 TRBV15 once TGTGCCACCAAAGAAGCGGCCCATACCGGGGAGCTGTTTTTT CATKEAAHTGELFF
TRBJ1-2 - 14 TRBV29-1 few TGCAGCGTTGAAGAGACACGGAAGAACTATGGCTACACCTTC CSVEETRKNYGYTF
TRBJ2-7 - 14 TRBV13 few TGTGCCAGCAGCCTAGGGGCGGCCTCCTACGAGCAGTACTTC CASSLGAASYEQYF
TRBJ2-1 TRBD2 16 TRBV15 - TGTGCCACCAGGCCTGGCATTAGCGGGAGGTACAATGAGCAGTTCTTC CATRPGISGRYNEQFF
TRBJ2-1 TRBD2 16 TRBV7-9 - TGTGCCAGCAGCTCCATAGCGGGAGTCTCCTACAATGAGCAGTTCTTC CASSSIAGVSYNEQFF
TRBJ2-1 - 14 TRBV2 once TGTGCCAGCAGTGCGTCTAGCTCCTACAATGAGCAGTTCTTC CASSASSSYNEQFF
TRBJ1-1 - 15 TRBV7-2 - TGTGCCAGCAGCCCCTATTCGACTGGTAACACTGAAGCTTTCTTT CASSPYSTGNTEAFF
TRBJ1-1 TRBD1 13 TRBV29-1 - TGCAGCGTTGTCCAGGGGGGATCCACTGAAGCTTTCTTT CSVVQGGSTEAFF
TRBJ1-4 - 14 TRBV6-1 - TGTGCCAGCAGTGAAGTCCGGGGGGAGGAAAAACTGTTTTTT CASSEVRGEEKLFF
TRBJ1-2 - 14 TRBV5-4 - TGTGCCAGCAGCTTGCATCCGCCGGTCTATGGCTACACCTTC CASSLHPPVYGYTF
TRBJ2-7 TRBD2 15 TRBV6-1 - TGTGCCAGCAGTGATAGGGGAGGGGCCCAGTACGAGCAGTACTTC CASSDRGGAQYEQYF
TRBJ1-6 - 17 TRBV6-1 - TGTGCCAGCAGTGCACGGGGGGGAGACCTCTATAATTCACCCCTCCACTTT CASSARGGDLYNSPLHF
TRBJ2-2 TRBD2 15 TRBV7-9 - TGTGCCAGCGGTGCTAAGCGGGAGCTTACCGGGGAGCTGTTTTTT CASGAKRELTGELFF
TRBJ2-1 - 14 TRBV6-6 - TGTGCCAGCATCGAGCGGAGCTCCTACAATGAGCAGTTCTTC CASIERSSYNEQFF
TRBJ1-5 - 12 TRBV28 - TGTGCCAGCAGTTCCCTTTATCAGCCCCAGCATTTT CASSSLYQPQHF